What follows are 7 T cell receptor beta chains derived from one specimen sequenced in a study of T cells in Graves' hyperthyroidism and ophthalmopathy. From RNA transcripts, TCR beta CDR3 regions were amplified. First-round RT-PCR with HTBI primers amplified the TCR CDR3 region. TCRdb ran MiXCR on the multiplex PCR reads and lists one entry per CDR3 protein. This sample has 450,000 to 700,000 distinct CDR3 sequences; around 45% occur once, and the top ten carry around 8%. Sequencing input: peripheral blood or thyroid tissue (not recorded which). Source of these receptors: a woman aged 18-30 years with Graves' hyperthyroidism.

The chain couples TRBV7-3 to TRBJ2-7; 12 positions match TRBD1. The CDR3 covers 15 residues. V lost 3 bases, J lost 7 bases, and 7 bases stayed unmatched. In germline, CDR1 is SGHTA, CDR2 FQGTGA. CDR3 amino acids: CASSFGTGGYNEQYF. The CDR3 DNA reads as TGTGCCAGCAGCTTCGGGACAGGGGGCTACAATGAGCAGTACTTC.

At least ten counts were recorded for this clonotype. J is TRBJ1-1 and V is TRBV12-3 or TRBV12-4; D possibly corresponds to TRBD1 (6 bases). The CDR3 has 14 residues. Between the trimmed V and J ends, which lost 8 bases and 10 bases, there was a span of 23 bases. The CDR3 bases are TGTGCCAGCGAGGACCGAGGAACAGGGTTCGGAGCTTTCTTT. Its translation: CASEDRGTGFGAFF.

The V call is TRBV29-1, the J call TRBJ1-2, with 8 bases that match TRBD1. The V segment lost 5 bases and the J segment 4 bases; nucleotides outside the gene matches: 3. The CDR3 contains 12 residues. Germline V gene sequence: CDR1 SQVTM, CDR2 ANQGSEA. CDR3 DNA sequence: TGCAGCGTTTCGGACAGGGCCTATGGCTACACCTTC. Amino acids: CSVSDRAYGYTF.

The V and J genes are TRBV20-1 and TRBJ1-1; D is uncertain. The germline CDR1 and CDR2 sequences are DFQATT and SNEGSKA (reference sequence). This CDR3 contains 13 residues. V was clipped by 3 bases and J by 0 bases, with 8 bases between them. CDR3 in amino acids: CSASSAVNTEAFF. In DNA form, the CDR3 reads TGCAGTGCTAGTTCAGCGGTGAACACTGAAGCTTTCTTT.

On this clonotype: No conserved phenylalanine or tryptophan ends this CDR3, so it is likely a read error. The chain combines TRBV2 with TRBJ1-2; 7 positions match TRBD1. This CDR3 has 15 amino acids. The germline V gene encodes CDR1 SNHLY and CDR2 FYNNEI. V was clipped by 5 bases and J by 5 bases; unmatched bases: 11. The CDR3 protein is CASSTGTAYGYGYTL. The CDR3 DNA follows: TGTGCCAGCAGTACCGGGACAGCATATGGGTATGGCTACACCCTC.

This clonotype was counted between two and nine times. The chain recombines TRBV12-3 or TRBV12-4 with TRBJ1-5; no reliable D call. The ends were cut back, 3 bases at V and 13 bases at J, with 10 bases in the middle. The CDR3 covers 11 residues. The CDR3 loop reads CASSLRLGQHF. CDR3 bases: TGTGCCAGCAGTTTGAGGCTAGGACAGCATTTT.

Many counts were recorded for this clonotype. The chain links TRBV19 to TRBJ1-5; D is uncertain. V dropped 8 bases and J dropped 2 bases, with 13 bases sitting between them. The CDR3 has 14 amino acids. Looked up from germline, CDR1 is LNHDA and CDR2 is SQIVND (reference sequence). The CDR3 nucleotides read TGTGCCAGTCTTGACCAAAAGGGCAATCAGCCCCAGCATTTT. As protein: CASLDQKGNQPQHF.